A selection of T cell receptor beta chains follows, all from one sample in a study of CD8+ T cells in alopecia areata. Only in-frame clones appear in the TCRdb table, and some are missing; sequencing was by immunoSEQ multiplex PCR. Seen here are 80,000 to 100,000 clones, about 40% observed once, and the top ten hold 0.75% to 0.9%. Specimen: CD4+ T cells sorted from blood. These receptors all stem from a human donor with alopecia areata. Both conserved end residues are part of each CDR3. The D gene is left open where the match is weak. A clone size is listed for some rows: how often the clone was seen (once, few, many), or a class if it is expanded.

V gene: TRBV5-1
clone size: -
D gene: -
J gene: TRBJ2-5
CDR3 protein: CASSFNRAKRETQYF
CDR3 DNA: TGCGCCAGCAGCTTCAACCGGGCGAAGCGAGAGACCCAGTACTTC

V gene: TRBV30
clone size: -
D gene: -
J gene: TRBJ2-3
CDR3 protein: CAGRRALSTDTQYF
CDR3 DNA: TGTGCCGGCCGCCGGGCGCTCAGCACAGATACGCAGTATTTT

V gene: TRBV29-1
clone size: -
D gene: TRBD2
J gene: TRBJ2-1
CDR3 protein: CSVSSGGFEEQFF
CDR3 DNA: TGCAGCGTCTCGAGCGGGGGGTTCGAGGAGCAGTTCTTC

V gene: TRBV28
clone size: -
D gene: -
J gene: TRBJ1-5
CDR3 protein: CASSPVTGANQPQHF
CDR3 DNA: TGTGCCAGCAGTCCAGTAACGGGGGCCAATCAGCCCCAGCATTTT

V gene: TRBV14
clone size: -
D gene: -
J gene: TRBJ2-7
CDR3 protein: CASSRSTAYEQYF
CDR3 DNA: TGTGCCAGCAGCCGATCGACAGCCTACGAGCAGTACTTC

V gene: TRBV29-1
clone size: few
D gene: -
J gene: TRBJ2-3
CDR3 protein: CSSGGWRTDTQYF
CDR3 DNA: TGCAGCTCTGGGGGTTGGCGCACAGATACGCAGTATTTT

V gene: TRBV6-6
clone size: -
D gene: -
J gene: TRBJ2-3
CDR3 protein: CATKGDTQYF
CDR3 DNA: TGTGCCACCAAAGGGGATACGCAGTATTTT

V gene: TRBV7-9
clone size: -
D gene: -
J gene: TRBJ2-7
CDR3 protein: CASSLRDEIYEQYF
CDR3 DNA: TGTGCCAGCAGCTTACGGGATGAGATCTACGAGCAGTACTTC

V gene: TRBV25-1
clone size: -
D gene: -
J gene: TRBJ1-2
CDR3 protein: CASSATGNYGYTF
CDR3 DNA: TGTGCCAGCAGTGCTACAGGAAACTATGGCTACACCTTC

V gene: TRBV27
clone size: -
D gene: -
J gene: TRBJ1-2
CDR3 protein: CASRFCAARVLWGYTF
CDR3 DNA: TGTGCCAGCAGATTTTGTGCAGCCCGGGTGCTGTGGGGCTACACCTTC

V gene: TRBV29-1
clone size: -
D gene: -
J gene: TRBJ2-7
CDR3 protein: CSVRIHEQYF
CDR3 DNA: TGCAGCGTACGGATTCACGAGCAGTACTTC

V gene: TRBV11-2
clone size: few
D gene: -
J gene: TRBJ2-1
CDR3 protein: CASNPGPGNHEQFF
CDR3 DNA: TGTGCCAGCAACCCCGGACCCGGTAACCATGAGCAGTTCTTC

V gene: TRBV5-1
clone size: -
D gene: TRBD1
J gene: TRBJ2-3
CDR3 protein: CASSLYRGGTDTQYF
CDR3 DNA: TGCGCCAGCAGCTTGTACAGGGGGGGCACAGATACGCAGTATTTT

V gene: TRBV28
clone size: few
D gene: -
J gene: TRBJ2-6
CDR3 protein: CAAMGYSGANVLTF
CDR3 DNA: TGTGCCGCAATGGGGTACTCTGGGGCCAACGTCCTGACTTTC

V gene: TRBV11-2
clone size: -
D gene: TRBD2
J gene: TRBJ2-7
CDR3 protein: CASSPRTSGAYEQYF
CDR3 DNA: TGTGCCAGCAGCCCACGGACTAGCGGGGCCTACGAGCAGTACTTC

V gene: TRBV30
clone size: few
D gene: TRBD2
J gene: TRBJ2-2
CDR3 protein: CAWMVGTSVGELFF
CDR3 DNA: TGTGCCTGGATGGTCGGGACTAGCGTAGGGGAGCTGTTTTTT

V gene: TRBV7-9
clone size: -
D gene: -
J gene: TRBJ2-1
CDR3 protein: CASSLAVGQFF
CDR3 DNA: TGTGCCAGCAGCTTAGCAGTCGGGCAGTTCTTC

V gene: TRBV30
clone size: -
D gene: TRBD2
J gene: TRBJ2-1
CDR3 protein: CAWSVQRAGGRSYNEQFF
CDR3 DNA: TGTGCCTGGAGTGTACAACGAGCGGGGGGGAGGTCCTACAATGAGCAGTTCTTC

V gene: TRBV29-1
clone size: few
D gene: -
J gene: TRBJ2-7
CDR3 protein: CSVNDFPGEQYF
CDR3 DNA: TGCAGCGTCAACGATTTTCCCGGGGAGCAGTACTTC

V gene: TRBV6-5
clone size: few
D gene: -
J gene: TRBJ1-2
CDR3 protein: CASRQDGDYGYTF
CDR3 DNA: TGTGCCAGCAGGCAGGATGGAGACTATGGCTACACCTTC

V gene: TRBV30
clone size: -
D gene: TRBD1
J gene: TRBJ1-2
CDR3 protein: CAYTGQGTYRYTF
CDR3 DNA: TGTGCCTACACAGGACAGGGAACCTATCGCTACACCTTC

V gene: TRBV9
clone size: -
D gene: TRBD1
J gene: TRBJ1-5
CDR3 protein: CASSPDRGSNQPQHF
CDR3 DNA: TGTGCCAGCAGCCCAGACAGGGGAAGCAATCAGCCCCAGCATTTT

V gene: TRBV28
clone size: once
D gene: -
J gene: TRBJ1-5
CDR3 protein: CASTLGVSNQPQHF
CDR3 DNA: TGTGCCAGCACCCTAGGGGTTAGCAATCAGCCCCAGCATTTT

V gene: TRBV29-1
clone size: few
D gene: TRBD2
J gene: TRBJ2-7
CDR3 protein: CSVELLAGGSEQYF
CDR3 DNA: TGCAGCGTTGAATTGTTAGCGGGAGGTTCTGAGCAGTACTTC

V gene: TRBV7-8
clone size: -
D gene: -
J gene: TRBJ2-2
CDR3 protein: CASSTPAARTGELFF
CDR3 DNA: TGTGCCAGCAGCACCCCAGCGGCCCGGACCGGGGAGCTGTTTTTT

V gene: TRBV29-1
clone size: few
D gene: -
J gene: TRBJ2-1
CDR3 protein: CSVEGGQGISGRWSSEQFF
CDR3 DNA: TGCAGCGTTGAGGGGGGACAGGGGATCAGCGGGAGGTGGTCCAGCGAGCAGTTCTTC

V gene: TRBV29-1
clone size: few
D gene: -
J gene: TRBJ2-5
CDR3 protein: CSALGRGTQETQYF
CDR3 DNA: TGCAGCGCCCTGGGTCGTGGGACCCAAGAGACCCAGTACTTC

V gene: TRBV29-1
clone size: -
D gene: -
J gene: TRBJ2-1
CDR3 protein: CSGASWGYNEQFF
CDR3 DNA: TGCAGCGGGGCTTCATGGGGATACAATGAGCAGTTCTTC

V gene: TRBV7-2
clone size: -
D gene: TRBD2
J gene: TRBJ2-2
CDR3 protein: CASSLRLAEDTGELFF
CDR3 DNA: TGTGCCAGCAGCTTAAGACTAGCGGAGGACACCGGGGAGCTGTTTTTT

V gene: TRBV7-2
clone size: -
D gene: -
J gene: TRBJ2-6
CDR3 protein: CASSRTSGANVLTF
CDR3 DNA: TGTGCCAGCAGCCGTACTTCTGGGGCCAACGTCCTGACTTTC

V gene: TRBV27
clone size: few
D gene: -
J gene: TRBJ2-7
CDR3 protein: CASTGSSYEQYF
CDR3 DNA: TGTGCCAGCACCGGCAGTTCCTACGAGCAGTACTTC

V gene: TRBV5-1
clone size: -
D gene: TRBD2
J gene: TRBJ2-7
CDR3 protein: CASSLEPGGPSEQYF
CDR3 DNA: TGCGCCAGCAGCTTGGAACCGGGGGGGCCGAGCGAGCAGTACTTC

V gene: TRBV28
clone size: -
D gene: -
J gene: TRBJ1-2
CDR3 protein: CASATGAYGYTF
CDR3 DNA: TGTGCCAGCGCGACAGGAGCCTATGGCTACACCTTC

V gene: TRBV9
clone size: -
D gene: -
J gene: TRBJ1-2
CDR3 protein: CASRGGNYGYTF
CDR3 DNA: TGTGCCAGCAGGGGAGGTAACTATGGCTACACCTTC

V gene: TRBV29-1
clone size: few
D gene: -
J gene: TRBJ1-2
CDR3 protein: CSVELGSYGYTF
CDR3 DNA: TGCAGCGTTGAACTCGGGTCCTATGGCTACACCTTC

V gene: TRBV29-1
clone size: few
D gene: -
J gene: TRBJ1-1
CDR3 protein: CSVTSGRVTTEAFF
CDR3 DNA: TGCAGCGTTACGAGCGGCAGGGTTACGACTGAAGCTTTCTTT

V gene: TRBV7-6
clone size: -
D gene: -
J gene: TRBJ2-1
CDR3 protein: CASSQDSHEQFF
CDR3 DNA: TGTGCCAGCAGCCAAGACTCTCATGAGCAGTTCTTC

V gene: TRBV6-5
clone size: -
D gene: TRBD1
J gene: TRBJ2-7
CDR3 protein: CASSYSDRVSEQYF
CDR3 DNA: TGTGCCAGCAGTTACTCGGACAGGGTATCCGAGCAGTACTTC

V gene: TRBV7-2
clone size: -
D gene: -
J gene: TRBJ2-7
CDR3 protein: CASSPGRYEQYF
CDR3 DNA: TGTGCCAGCAGCCCCGGCCGGTACGAGCAGTACTTC

V gene: TRBV5-1
clone size: -
D gene: TRBD1
J gene: TRBJ1-6
CDR3 protein: CASSPGQGSSPLHF
CDR3 DNA: TGCGCCAGCAGCCCGGGACAGGGGTCTTCACCCCTCCACTTT

V gene: TRBV6-1
clone size: -
D gene: -
J gene: TRBJ2-3
CDR3 protein: CASNQDTQYF
CDR3 DNA: TGTGCCAGCAATCAGGATACGCAGTATTTT

V gene: TRBV5-1
clone size: -
D gene: -
J gene: TRBJ2-7
CDR3 protein: CASSFQGNYEQYF
CDR3 DNA: TGCGCCAGCAGCTTCCAGGGGAACTACGAGCAGTACTTC

V gene: TRBV29-1
clone size: -
D gene: -
J gene: TRBJ2-3
CDR3 protein: CSVEEQAHTDTQYF
CDR3 DNA: TGCAGCGTTGAAGAACAGGCTCATACAGATACGCAGTATTTT

V gene: TRBV29-1
clone size: few
D gene: -
J gene: TRBJ2-7
CDR3 protein: CSVEDVLSYEQYF
CDR3 DNA: TGCAGCGTTGAAGATGTACTGTCCTACGAGCAGTACTTC

V gene: TRBV7-9
clone size: -
D gene: TRBD1
J gene: TRBJ2-3
CDR3 protein: CASSLHGTGGTDTQYF
CDR3 DNA: TGTGCCAGCAGTCTTCACGGGACAGGGGGCACAGATACGCAGTATTTT

V gene: TRBV27
clone size: -
D gene: TRBD1
J gene: TRBJ2-5
CDR3 protein: CASRDRGGTQYF
CDR3 DNA: TGTGCCAGCAGGGACAGGGGGGGGACCCAGTACTTC

V gene: TRBV29-1
clone size: few
D gene: -
J gene: TRBJ2-3
CDR3 protein: CSLGGPRSDTQYF
CDR3 DNA: TGCAGCTTGGGGGGGCCGCGATCAGATACGCAGTATTTT

V gene: TRBV30
clone size: -
D gene: -
J gene: TRBJ2-5
CDR3 protein: CAWSVAETQYF
CDR3 DNA: TGTGCCTGGAGTGTAGCGGAGACCCAGTACTTC

V gene: TRBV30
clone size: -
D gene: -
J gene: TRBJ1-5
CDR3 protein: CAWSVGGMGFAAQHF
CDR3 DNA: TGTGCCTGGAGTGTCGGGGGGATGGGATTTGCAGCCCAGCATTTT

V gene: TRBV29-1
clone size: few
D gene: -
J gene: TRBJ2-5
CDR3 protein: CSVGVSQETQYF
CDR3 DNA: TGCAGCGTAGGGGTCTCCCAAGAGACCCAGTACTTC

V gene: TRBV15
clone size: -
D gene: -
J gene: TRBJ2-1
CDR3 protein: CATSRVYNEQFF
CDR3 DNA: TGTGCCACCAGCAGAGTGTACAATGAGCAGTTCTTC

V gene: TRBV29-1
clone size: -
D gene: -
J gene: TRBJ2-5
CDR3 protein: CSVESRVGETQYF
CDR3 DNA: TGCAGCGTTGAGTCGAGGGTCGGAGAGACCCAGTACTTC

V gene: TRBV9
clone size: -
D gene: -
J gene: TRBJ2-2
CDR3 protein: CASSAKATGELFF
CDR3 DNA: TGTGCCAGCAGCGCGAAGGCAACCGGGGAGCTGTTTTTT

V gene: TRBV9
clone size: -
D gene: -
J gene: TRBJ2-6
CDR3 protein: CASSVLPAGSLGANVLTF
CDR3 DNA: TGTGCCAGCAGCGTGCTCCCCGCAGGGTCTCTTGGGGCCAACGTCCTGACTTTC